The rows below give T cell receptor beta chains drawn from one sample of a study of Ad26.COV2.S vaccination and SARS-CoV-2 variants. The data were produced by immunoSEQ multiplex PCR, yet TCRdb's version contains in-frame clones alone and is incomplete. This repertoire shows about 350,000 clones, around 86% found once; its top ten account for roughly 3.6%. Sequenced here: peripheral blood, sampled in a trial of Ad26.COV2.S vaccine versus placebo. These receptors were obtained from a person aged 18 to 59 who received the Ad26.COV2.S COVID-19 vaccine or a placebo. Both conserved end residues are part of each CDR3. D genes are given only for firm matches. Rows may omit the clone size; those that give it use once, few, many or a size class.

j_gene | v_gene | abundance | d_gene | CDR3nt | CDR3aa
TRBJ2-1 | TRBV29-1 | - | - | TGCAGCGTCACGCAGGGTTACAATGAGCAGTTCTTC | CSVTQGYNEQFF
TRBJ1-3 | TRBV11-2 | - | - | TGTGCCAGCAGCCCTGGCAGGGTCTCTGGAAACACCATATATTTT | CASSPGRVSGNTIYF
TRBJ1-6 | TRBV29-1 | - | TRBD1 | TGCAGCGTTGGGGACAGGGATAATTCACCCCTCCACTTT | CSVGDRDNSPLHF
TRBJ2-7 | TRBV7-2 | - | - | TGTGCCAGCAGCTTCAGATCCAGGGGTAACGAGCAGTACTTC | CASSFRSRGNEQYF
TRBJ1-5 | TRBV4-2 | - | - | TGTGCCAGCAGCCAACAGGGGAATCAGCCCCAGCATTTT | CASSQQGNQPQHF
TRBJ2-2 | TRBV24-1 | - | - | TGTGCCACCAGTGGGGACACCGGGGAGCTGTTTTTT | CATSGDTGELFF
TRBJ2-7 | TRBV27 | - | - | TGTGCCAGCAGTTTAGGGGGGCCCTACGAGCAGTACTTC | CASSLGGPYEQYF
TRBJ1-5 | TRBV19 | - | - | TGTGCCAGTAGTGCTGGGCGGGGGGCGAGCAATCAGCCCCAGCATTTT | CASSAGRGASNQPQHF
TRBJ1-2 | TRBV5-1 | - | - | TGCGCCAGCAGCTTGGGGGCCCCACGGGGCTACACCTTC | CASSLGAPRGYTF
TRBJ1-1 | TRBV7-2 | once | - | TGTGCCAGCAGCTCCCGGACACTACTGACCTCGAACACTGAAGCTTTCTTT | CASSSRTLLTSNTEAFF
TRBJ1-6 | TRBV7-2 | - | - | TGTGCCAGCAGCTTAGACGGCTATAATTCACCCCTCCACTTT | CASSLDGYNSPLHF
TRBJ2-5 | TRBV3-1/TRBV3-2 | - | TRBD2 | TGTGCCAGCAGCCCTAGACGGTTAGCGGGGGGATACCAAGAGACCCAGTACTTC | CASSPRRLAGGYQETQYF
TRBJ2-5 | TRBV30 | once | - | TGTGCCTGGAGTGCCGGGCTAGCAGGGGAGACCCAGTACTTC | CAWSAGLAGETQYF
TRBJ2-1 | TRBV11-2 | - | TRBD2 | TGTGCCAGCAGCACCACTAGCGGGGGACCCAATGAGCAGTTCTTC | CASSTTSGGPNEQFF
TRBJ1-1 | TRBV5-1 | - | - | TGCGCCAGCAGCTTGGACAGGGTGTCGGTCACTGAAGCTTTCTTT | CASSLDRVSVTEAFF
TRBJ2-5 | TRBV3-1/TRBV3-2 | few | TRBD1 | TGTGCCAGCAGCCAAGCTACAGGGGGAGAAGAGACCCAGTACTTC | CASSQATGGEETQYF
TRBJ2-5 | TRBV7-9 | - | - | TGTGCCAGCAGCTTAGTCATTCAAGAGACCCAGTACTTC | CASSLVIQETQYF
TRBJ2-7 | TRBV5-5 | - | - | TGTGCCAGCAGCTGGACCTACGAGCAGTACTTC | CASSWTYEQYF
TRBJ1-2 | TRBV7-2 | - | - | TGTGCCAGCAGCTTGGACCCCACTAACTATGGCTACACCTTC | CASSLDPTNYGYTF
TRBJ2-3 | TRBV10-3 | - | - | TGTGCCATCAGTGAGCCCCCGGGAGCTACAGATACGCAGTATTTT | CAISEPPGATDTQYF
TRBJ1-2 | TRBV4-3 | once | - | TGCGCCAGCAGCCAAGAGGCCCACTCCGGCGCTAACTATGGCTACACCTTC | CASSQEAHSGANYGYTF
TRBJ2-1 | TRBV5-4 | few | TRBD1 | TGTGCCAGCAGCTCATACAGGGGCGCCTACAATGAGCAGTTCTTC | CASSSYRGAYNEQFF
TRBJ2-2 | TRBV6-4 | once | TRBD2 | TGTGCCAGCAGTGAAAGCGGGACTTCGGTCCCCCGGGAGATCGGGGAGCTGTTTTTT | CASSESGTSVPREIGELFF
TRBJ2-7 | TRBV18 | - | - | TGTGCCAGCTCTGTGACAGTCTCCTACGAGCAGTACTTC | CASSVTVSYEQYF
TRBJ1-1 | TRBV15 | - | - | TGTGCCACCAGCAATCGAACCCACAAACAGGGACCCGAAGCTTTCTTT | CATSNRTHKQGPEAFF
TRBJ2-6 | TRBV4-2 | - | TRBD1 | TGTGCCAGCAACACAGGGGGACCCTCTGGGGCCAACGTCCTGACTTTC | CASNTGGPSGANVLTF
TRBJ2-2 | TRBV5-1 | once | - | TGCGCCAGCAGCTTAGGGTCGATCGGGGAGCTGTTTTTT | CASSLGSIGELFF
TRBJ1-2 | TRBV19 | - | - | TGTGCCAGTAGTTCCCGGGACATACTCTATGGCTACACCTTC | CASSSRDILYGYTF
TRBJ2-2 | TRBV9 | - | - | TGTGCCAGCAGCGTAGCCCCCGGGGAGGGGGCCTTCGGGGAGCTGTTTTTT | CASSVAPGEGAFGELFF
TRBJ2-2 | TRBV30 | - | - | TGTGCCTGGAGTCCCCACACGGGGATATCGGGGGAGCTGTTTTTT | CAWSPHTGISGELFF
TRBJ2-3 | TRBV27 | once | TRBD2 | TGTGCCAGCAGTTTATCCCGCCCCCTAGCGGGGGGAACAGATACGCAGTATTTT | CASSLSRPLAGGTDTQYF
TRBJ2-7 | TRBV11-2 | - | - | TGTGCCAGCAGCCGAGAGGGCTACTCCGAGCAGTACTTC | CASSREGYSEQYF
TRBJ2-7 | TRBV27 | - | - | TGTGCCAGCACGGTGCGGGTCGGATACGAGCAGTACTTC | CASTVRVGYEQYF
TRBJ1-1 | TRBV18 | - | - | TGTGCCAGCTCAGCCAGCCCAGGGGTACGGGGAGCTTTCTTT | CASSASPGVRGAFF
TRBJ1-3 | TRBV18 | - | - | TGTGCCAGCTCACCACAACTCGAGACAGCAGGAAACACCATATATTTT | CASSPQLETAGNTIYF
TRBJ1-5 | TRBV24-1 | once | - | TGTGCCACCAAAACAGCAAGGGGGGTCAATCAGCCCCAGCATTTT | CATKTARGVNQPQHF
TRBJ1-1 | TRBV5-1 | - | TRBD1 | TGCGCCAGCAGAGGACAGGGAAGAACTGAAGCTTTCTTT | CASRGQGRTEAFF
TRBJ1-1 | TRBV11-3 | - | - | TGTGCCAGCAGCTCGAGGGGGTTGGACACTGAAGCTTTCTTT | CASSSRGLDTEAFF
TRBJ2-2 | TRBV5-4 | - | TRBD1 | TGTGCCAGCAGCCCGGAGGTGGACAGGGGGGGCGGGGAGCTGTTTTTT | CASSPEVDRGGGELFF
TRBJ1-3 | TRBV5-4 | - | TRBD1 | TGTGCCAGCAGCTTGGCCGTCGGCAGGGGGCAATTCTCCGCTGGAAACACCATATATTTT | CASSLAVGRGQFSAGNTIYF
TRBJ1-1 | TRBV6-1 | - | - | TGTGCCAGCAGTGCCCGACGCAAAACCTTGAACACTGAAGCTTTCTTT | CASSARRKTLNTEAFF
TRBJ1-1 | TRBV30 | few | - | TGTGCCTGGAGTATGGACAACCCCACTGAAGCTTTCTTT | CAWSMDNPTEAFF
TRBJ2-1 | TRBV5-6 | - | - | TGTGCCAGCACCCAGGGAGGAGATGAGCAGTTCTTC | CASTQGGDEQFF
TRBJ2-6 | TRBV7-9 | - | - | TGTGCCACCGGCCCGACGGGTCCCATTGGGGCCAACGTCCTGACTTTC | CATGPTGPIGANVLTF